This T cell receptor (beta chain) is from a study of blood T cell repertoires in COVID-19. Overall study: Sources were T cells, B-cell-depleted T cells, or PBMCs; the material itself was cDNA or gDNA.

The CDR3 sequence is 14 residues long. The V gene end was trimmed by 4 bases and the J gene end by 7 bases; junction bases not matched to a gene: 4. Germline CDR1 LNHDA, CDR2 SQIVND (reference sequence). Original processing methods: How many nucleated cells were present was estimated from reference gene primer amplification. Sequencing used immunoSEQ multiplex PCR; TCRdb keeps in-frame clones, though not all of them. The DNA was the basis for D and trimming; V, J and clone size are from that table. The table has about 310,000 clones, 90% seen once. Patients of the Seattle cohort, enrolled during active infection, were followed longitudinally.

The V call is TRBV19, the J call TRBJ1-6, with 7 bases matching TRBD1. The source of this sequence is a woman in her 30s with COVID-19, enrolled during active disease. The specimen was peripheral blood. Here the CDR3 DNA reads TGTGCCAGTAGTAATCAACAGGGGAATTCACCCCTCCACTTT. Encoded protein: CASSNQQGNSPLHF.